The next 20 T cell receptor beta chains were all read from a single sample in a study of blood T cell repertoires in COVID-19. Libraries were prepared by immunoSEQ multiplex PCR; TCRdb keeps only in-frame clonotypes and omits some of them. The table has 150,000 to 200,000 clones, about 90% seen once. The sequenced sample consisted of PBMCs or T cells enriched from blood (not recorded which). These receptors originate from a human donor with acute COVID-19. The donor label of this sample is uncertain.

The chain uses TRBV4-1 and TRBJ2-7; 10 bases are a match to TRBD1. The CDR3 loop spans 15 amino acids. Trimming removed 1 base from V and 2 bases from J; junction bases left unmatched: 2. The V gene's germline CDR1 is MGHRA and CDR2 YSYEKL. DNA of the CDR3: TGCGCCAGCAGCCAAGGACAGGGGGCGGCCTACGAGCAGTACTTC. Amino acid sequence: CASSQGQGAAYEQYF.

V usage is TRBV7-8 and J usage is TRBJ2-2; 14 nucleotides align to TRBD2. The CDR3 contains 18 residues. Germline values: CDR1 SGHVS, CDR2 FQNEAQ. Trimming took 3 bases from V and 2 from J; bases not matched to a gene: 5. CDR3 coding DNA: TGTGCCAGCAGCTTTAGGACTAGCGGGGGGCCCAACACCGGGGAGCTGTTTTTT. It yields the protein CASSFRTSGGPNTGELFF.

CDR3 amino acids: CASSPPRQDYEQYF. The CDR3 DNA sequence: TGTGCCAGCTCACCACCGCGACAGGACTACGAGCAGTACTTC. This chain joins TRBV18 and TRBJ2-7, with D perhaps matching TRBD1 (6 bases). The CDR3 loop spans 14 amino acids. From germline, CDR1 is KGHSH and CDR2 LQKENI. Deletions cut 0 bases from V and 3 bases from J, with 9 bases between.

The rearrangement uses TRBV4-2 and TRBJ1-5; D remains ambiguous. CDR1 and CDR2 from the germline V gene are LGHNA and YNFKEQ. Trimming removed 1 base from V and 9 bases from J, with 13 bases in between. The CDR3 runs to 14 residues. CDR3 loop: CASSQAQDEGPQHF. The CDR3 DNA follows: TGTGCCAGCAGCCAAGCCCAGGACGAGGGGCCCCAGCATTTT.

V is TRBV15 and J is TRBJ2-7; a possible D gene is TRBD1 (6 bases). The CDR3 contains 14 residues. The germline V gene has CDR1 LNHNV and CDR2 YYDKDF (reference sequence). V was shortened by 5 bases and J by 0 bases, with 11 bases between the two germline ends. Here the CDR3 reads CATSVGTPSYEQYF. The CDR3 DNA is TGTGCCACCAGCGTCGGGACACCCTCCTACGAGCAGTACTTC.

Worth noting for this clone: Other nucleotide sequences in the sample specify the same CDR3. J is TRBJ2-1 and V is TRBV9; D gene ambiguous. The CDR3 extends over 11 amino acids. The V end was cut by 0 bases, the J end by 7 bases, with 2 bases between. Germline CDR1 is SGDLS and CDR2 is YYNGEE. This CDR3 is CASSVANEQFF. As DNA, the CDR3 is TGTGCCAGCAGCGTAGCTAATGAGCAGTTCTTC.

With regard to this clone: Germline and junction disagree at one end, which may indicate a read error. This sequence joins TRBV19 and TRBJ1-1; D is ambiguous. Germline V gene lookup returns CDR1 LNHDA and CDR2 SQIVND (reference sequence). The CDR3 is made up of 15 amino acids. CDR3 sequence: CASSQGSLPSGEAFF. Written as DNA, the CDR3 is TGTGCTAGTAGCCAAGGGAGTCTTCCGTCGGGTGAAGCTTTCTTT. Variable domain in full (rest from reference TRBV19 and TRBJ1-1): DGGITQSPKYLFRKEGQNVTLSCEQNLNHDAMYWYRQDPGQGLRLIYYSQIVNDFQKGDIAEGYSVSREKKESFPLTVTSAQKNPTAFYLCASSQGSLPSGEAFFGQGTRLTVV.

The chain uses TRBV5-5 and TRBJ1-6, with TRBD1 identical over 7 bases. The CDR3 totals 15 residues. CDR1 and CDR2 (germline): SGHKS, YYEKEE (reference sequence). V lost 4 bases, J lost 9 bases, and 10 bases stayed unmatched. CDR3 amino acids: CASSPNDRDGSPLHF. DNA for the CDR3: TGTGCCAGCAGCCCCAATGACAGGGACGGTTCACCCCTCCACTTT.

This chain joins TRBV30 and TRBJ2-1; 7 bases fit TRBD2. J lost 3 bases, V lost 3 bases, and 2 bases had no gene match. The V gene's germline CDR1 is GTSNPN and CDR2 SVGIG (reference sequence). CDR3 length equals 13 residues. This CDR3 reads CAWRGGGYNEQFF. CDR3 nucleotide sequence: TGTGCCTGGAGGGGCGGGGGCTACAATGAGCAGTTCTTC. The entire variable domain, with the rest obtained from reference TRBV30 and TRBJ2-1, is as follows: SQTIHQWPATLVQPVGSPLSLECTVEGTSNPNLYWYRQAAGRGLQLLFYSVGIGQISSEVPQNLSASRPQDRQFILSSKKLLLSDSGFYLCAWRGGGYNEQFFGPGTRLTVL.

The gene calls are TRBV3-1 (or the pseudogene TRBV3-2) and TRBJ1-5; D call uncertain. The germline V gene encodes CDR1 LGHDT and CDR2 YNNKEL (reference sequence). The V gene lost 0 bases and the J gene lost 4 bases, with 7 bases spanning the gap. This CDR3 is 14 amino acids long. CDR3 nucleotides: TGTGCCAGCAGCCAAGATACCAGAAATCAGCCCCAGCATTTT. Protein sequence: CASSQDTRNQPQHF.

CDR3 sequence (DNA): TGTGCCAGCAGTGCCTTAACAGGGGGCAGTGGTGAGACCCAGTACTTC. Translated: CASSALTGGSGETQYF. This chain joins TRBV6-1 and TRBJ2-5; 9 bases match TRBD1. Trimming at V came to 4 bases and at J to 5 bases, leaving 11 bases not matched to a gene. This CDR3 region has 16 residues. The germline V gene encodes CDR1 MNHNS and CDR2 SASEGT.

The chain recombines TRBV7-2 with TRBJ1-6; D may be TRBD1 (5 bases). Trimming removed 5 bases at V and 10 bases at J, with 18 bases between. Germline V gene data show CDR1 as SGHTA and CDR2 as FQGNSA. There are 15 residues in the CDR3. CDR3 in amino acids: CASSESGSSRSPLHF. CDR3 nucleotides: TGTGCCAGCAGCGAATCAGGGTCATCTAGGTCACCCCTCCACTTT. Full variable domain (missing parts from reference TRBV7-2 and TRBJ1-6): GAGVSQSPSNKVTEKGKDVELRCDPISGHTALYWYRQSLGQGLEFLIYFQGNSAPDKSGLPSDRFSAERTGGSVSTLTIQRTQQEDSAVYLCASSESGSSRSPLHFGNGTRLTVT.

This clone appeared once. The rearrangement joins TRBV5-8 to TRBJ1-2; TRBD1 matches at 8 bases. The V gene's germline CDR1 is SGHTS and CDR2 YDEGEE. The CDR3 is 15 amino acids. V dropped 0 bases and J dropped 3; count of bases not matched to a gene: 4. DNA for the CDR3: TGTGCCAGCAGCTTGGCGGACAGGGTCGACTATGGCTACACCTTC. This encodes CASSLADRVDYGYTF.

This chain links TRBV7-3 with TRBJ2-1, with 13 bases lining up with TRBD2. The CDR3 is 14 amino acids. The ends lost 5 bases at V and 10 bases at J; junction bases unmatched: 5. CDR1 and CDR2 from the germline V gene are SGHTA and FQGTGA. The CDR3 loop reads CASSPGLAGAEQFF. The CDR3 coding sequence is TGTGCCAGCAGCCCTGGACTAGCGGGGGCCGAGCAGTTCTTC.

The chain couples TRBV5-4 to TRBJ2-2, with 8 nucleotides matching TRBD1. The V and J ends lost 4 bases and 4 bases, in that order; junction bases with no gene match: 12. This CDR3 spans 17 amino acids. Per germline, CDR1 SGHNT and CDR2 YYREEE (reference sequence). CDR3 sequence (DNA): TGTGCCAGCAGCCCAGAGGTGGCAGGGGGCAGCACCGGGGAGCTGTTTTTT. Translated, it gives CASSPEVAGGSTGELFF.

The chain is built from TRBV2 and TRBJ1-2; 8 positions agree with TRBD1. Germline V lookup: CDR1 SNHLY, CDR2 FYNNEI. The CDR3 spans 13 residues. Trimming removed 8 bases from V and 9 bases from J; junction bases left unmatched: 11. DNA of the CDR3: TGTGCCAGCGCCTCGACAGGGGAGGGGAGCTACACCTTC. This gives the protein CASASTGEGSYTF. The full variable domain, completed using reference TRBV2 and TRBJ1-2, is EPEVTQTPSHQVTQMGQEVILRCVPISNHLYFYWYRQILGQKVEFLVSFYNNEISEKSEIFDDQFSVERPDGSNFTLKIRSTKLEDSAMYFCASASTGEGSYTFGSGTRLTVV.

The rearrangement links TRBV29-1 to TRBJ1-1; D call uncertain. V was shortened by 4 bases and J by 4 bases, with 7 bases between the two germline ends. This CDR3 spans 11 amino acids. In germline, CDR1 is SQVTM, CDR2 ANQGSEA. This CDR3 reads CSVVRGTEAFF. The CDR3 region has the DNA TGCAGCGTTGTCCGGGGCACTGAAGCTTTCTTT.

The chain carries TRBV19 and TRBJ1-5; the D is unclear. Trimming removed 5 bases from V and 2 bases from J, with 7 bases in between. The CDR3 spans 13 residues. Germline V gene data show CDR1 as LNHDA and CDR2 as SQIVND (reference sequence). The CDR3 nucleotides read TGTGCCAGTAGTGGCCATGGCAATCAGCCCCAGCATTTT. This gives the protein CASSGHGNQPQHF.

The V call is TRBV3-1 (or the pseudogene TRBV3-2), the J call TRBJ2-4; 9 positions match TRBD1. Germline CDR1 is LGHDT and CDR2 is YNNKEL (reference sequence). The V gene end was trimmed by 4 bases and the J gene end by 7 bases; junction bases not matched to a gene: 8. This CDR3 is built from 15 residues. The CDR3 nucleotides read TGTGCCAGCAGCCCCTTAGGGACAGGGAAGAACATTCAGTACTTC. Translation gives CASSPLGTGKNIQYF.

V and J are TRBV24-1 and TRBJ2-3; 7 bases map to TRBD2. The germline CDR1 and CDR2 sequences are KGHDR and SFDVKD. With 5 bases clipped from V and 2 bases from J, the junction kept 15 bases outside the gene matches. There are 18 residues in the CDR3. This CDR3 reads CATSGAGERTPHTDTQYF. Here the CDR3 DNA reads TGTGCCACCAGTGGGGCGGGGGAAAGAACCCCCCACACAGATACGCAGTATTTT.